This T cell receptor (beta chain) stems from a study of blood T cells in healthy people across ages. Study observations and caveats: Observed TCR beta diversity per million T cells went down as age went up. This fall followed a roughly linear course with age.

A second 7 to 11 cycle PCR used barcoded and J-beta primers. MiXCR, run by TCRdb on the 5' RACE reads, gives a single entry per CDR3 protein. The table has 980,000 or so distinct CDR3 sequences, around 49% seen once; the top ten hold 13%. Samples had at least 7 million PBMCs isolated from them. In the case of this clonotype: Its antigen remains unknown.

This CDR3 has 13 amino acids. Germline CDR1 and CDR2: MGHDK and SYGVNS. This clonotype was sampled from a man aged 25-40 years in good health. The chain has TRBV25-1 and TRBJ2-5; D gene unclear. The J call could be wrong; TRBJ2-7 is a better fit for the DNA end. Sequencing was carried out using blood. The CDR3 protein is CASSESGSHEQYF. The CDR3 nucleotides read TGTGCCAGCAGTGAATCAGGATCACACGAGCAGTACTTC.